This TCR beta chain came from a study of early T cells in non-severe SARS-CoV-2 infection. About the research overall: Sequencing of bulk RNA from unsorted whole blood was done, without chain pairing.

As to this clonotype: Its antigen is not known.

The CDR3 has 15 amino acids. Germline trimming cut 5 bases from V and 9 bases from J; bases unmatched to any gene: 11. In germline, CDR1 is SGHRS, CDR2 YFSETQ. Whole-study results and caveats: The matching step, a VDJdb search, favored anti-spike CD8 responses and missed private and CD4 specificities.

Individually, cDNA molecules had unique molecular identifiers attached to them. In TCRdb, the 5' RACE reads were re-called with MiXCR into one record per CDR3 protein. The sample records about 43,000 distinct CDR3 sequences, approximately 10% being singletons. The clonotype originates from an adult who was a healthcare worker with PCR-confirmed SARS-CoV-2 infection or an uninfected control (not recorded which). Sequenced: whole blood. The chain uses TRBV5-1 and TRBJ2-1, with TRBD1 identical over 10 bases. The CDR3 DNA reads TGCGCCAGCAGGCGCGGGGGACAGGGGACTGGTGAGCAGTTCTTC. This encodes CASRRGGQGTGEQFF.